This TCR beta chain was observed in a study of pediatric ulcerative colitis. This clone qualifies as medium-sized (0.01 to 0.1%). Its target is not known. During colonoscopy, one to two rectal pinch biopsies were collected. Ulcerative colitis patients received no immunosuppressive medication before the diagnostic colonoscopy. Clones were sequenced by immunoSEQ multiplex PCR, and TCRdb holds only the in-frame ones, with some missing. This sample has more than 15,000 clones, with about 74% found just once. Study-wide findings and caveats: In rectum, acute severe colitis had expanded clones and less diversity.

The sequencing sample was made of gut tissue. The TCR originated in a girl between 10 and 17 years old with moderate ulcerative colitis.

For the CDR3, the DNA is TGTGCCATCAGTGAGTCTGCTAGCTCCTACGAGCAGTACTTC. It is translated as CAISESASSYEQYF. The chain joins TRBV10-3 to TRBJ2-7, with unresolved D. Per germline, CDR1 ENHRY and CDR2 SYGVKD. This CDR3 has 14 amino acids. Trimming left V 0 bases short and J 0 bases short, with 6 bases between.